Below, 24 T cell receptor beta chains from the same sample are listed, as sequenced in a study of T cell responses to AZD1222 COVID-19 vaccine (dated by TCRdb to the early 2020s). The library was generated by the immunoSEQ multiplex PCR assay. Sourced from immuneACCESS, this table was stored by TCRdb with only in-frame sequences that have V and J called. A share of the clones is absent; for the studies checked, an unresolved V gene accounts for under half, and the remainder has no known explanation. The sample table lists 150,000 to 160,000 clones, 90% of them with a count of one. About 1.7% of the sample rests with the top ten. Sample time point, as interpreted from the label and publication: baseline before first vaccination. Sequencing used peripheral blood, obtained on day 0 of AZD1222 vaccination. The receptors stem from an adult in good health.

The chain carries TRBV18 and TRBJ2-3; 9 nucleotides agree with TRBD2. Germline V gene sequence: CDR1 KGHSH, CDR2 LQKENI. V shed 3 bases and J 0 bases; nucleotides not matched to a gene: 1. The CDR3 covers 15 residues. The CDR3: CASSPTSGSTDTQYF. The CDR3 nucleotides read TGTGCCAGCTCACCGACTAGCGGCAGCACAGATACGCAGTATTTT.

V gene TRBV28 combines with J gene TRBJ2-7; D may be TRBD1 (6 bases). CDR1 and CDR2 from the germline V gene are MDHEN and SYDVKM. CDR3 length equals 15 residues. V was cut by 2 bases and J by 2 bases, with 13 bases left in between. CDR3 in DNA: TGTGCCAGCAGTTTACCACGGACAGCGACCTACGAGCAGTACTTC. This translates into CASSLPRTATYEQYF. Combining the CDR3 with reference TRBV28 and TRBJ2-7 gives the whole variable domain DVKVTQSSRYLVKRTGEKVFLECVQDMDHENMFWYRQDPGLGLRLIYFSYDVKMKEKGDIPEGYSVSREKKERFSLILESASTNQTSMYLCASSLPRTATYEQYFGPGTRLTVT.

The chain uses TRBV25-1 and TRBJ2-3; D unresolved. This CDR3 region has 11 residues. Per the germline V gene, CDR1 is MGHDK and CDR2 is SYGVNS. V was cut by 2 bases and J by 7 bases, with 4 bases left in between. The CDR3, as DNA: TGTGCCAGCAGTGAAGGGTATACGCAGTATTTT. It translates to CASSEGYTQYF.

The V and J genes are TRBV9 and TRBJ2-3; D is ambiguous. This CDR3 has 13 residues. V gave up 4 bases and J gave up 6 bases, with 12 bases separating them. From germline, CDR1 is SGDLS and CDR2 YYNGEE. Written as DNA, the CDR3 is TGTGCCAGCAGCCAAGCGCCGATCGATACGCAGTATTTT. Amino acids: CASSQAPIDTQYF.

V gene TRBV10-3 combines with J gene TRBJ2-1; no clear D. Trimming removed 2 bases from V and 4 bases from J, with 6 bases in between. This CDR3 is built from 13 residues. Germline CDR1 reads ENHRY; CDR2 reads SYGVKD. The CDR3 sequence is CAISEQEYNEQFF. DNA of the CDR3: TGTGCCATCAGTGAGCAAGAATACAATGAGCAGTTCTTC.

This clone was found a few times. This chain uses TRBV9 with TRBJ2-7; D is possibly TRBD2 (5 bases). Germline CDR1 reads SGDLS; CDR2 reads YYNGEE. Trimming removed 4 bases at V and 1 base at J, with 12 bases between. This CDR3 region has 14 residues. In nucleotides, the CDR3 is TGTGCCAGCAGCTCCTTGAGCGGTTCCTACGAGCAGTACTTC. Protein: CASSSLSGSYEQYF.

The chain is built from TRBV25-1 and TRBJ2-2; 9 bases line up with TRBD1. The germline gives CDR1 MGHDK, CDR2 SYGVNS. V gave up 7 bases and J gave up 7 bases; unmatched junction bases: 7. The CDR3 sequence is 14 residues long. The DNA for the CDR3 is TGTGCCAGCACGGGACAGGGTTCTCGCGGGGAGCTGTTTTTT. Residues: CASTGQGSRGELFF.

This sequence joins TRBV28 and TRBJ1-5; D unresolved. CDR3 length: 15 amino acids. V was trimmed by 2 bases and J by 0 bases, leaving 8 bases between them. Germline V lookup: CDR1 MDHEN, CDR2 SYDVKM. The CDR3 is CASSLISNSNQPQHF. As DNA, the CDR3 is TGTGCCAGCAGTTTAATTAGTAATAGCAATCAGCCCCAGCATTTT.

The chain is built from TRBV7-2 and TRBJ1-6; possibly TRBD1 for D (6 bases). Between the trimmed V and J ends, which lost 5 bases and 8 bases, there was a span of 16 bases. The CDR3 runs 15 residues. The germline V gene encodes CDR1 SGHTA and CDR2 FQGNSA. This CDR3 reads CASSLLQGADSPLHF. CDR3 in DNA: TGTGCCAGCAGCCTCCTACAGGGCGCAGATTCACCCCTCCACTTT.

CDR3 sequence (DNA): TGTGCCAGTAGTATAGGGGTATTAGGGGAGACCCAGTACTTC. It specifies CASSIGVLGETQYF. The chain carries TRBV19 and TRBJ2-5, with no clear D. Germline lookup yields CDR1 LNHDA and CDR2 SQIVND (reference sequence). Trimming shortened V by 1 base and J by 5 bases, and 11 bases separated the two germline ends. There are 14 residues in the CDR3. Based on the CDR3 plus reference TRBV19 and TRBJ2-5, the full variable domain is DGGITQSPKYLFRKEGQNVTLSCEQNLNHDAMYWYRQDPGQGLRLIYYSQIVNDFQKGDIAEGYSVSREKKESFPLTVTSAQKNPTAFYLCASSIGVLGETQYFGPGTRLLVL.

In DNA, the CDR3 is TGTGCCAGCAGTTTAAACAGGGGGTTCGGCTACACCTTC. Translated: CASSLNRGFGYTF. The rearrangement joins TRBV27 to TRBJ1-2; TRBD1 agrees at 8 bases. V was clipped by 2 bases and J by 8 bases; unmatched bases: 4. Germline CDR1 and CDR2: MNHEY and SMNVEV (reference sequence). This CDR3 has 13 amino acids.

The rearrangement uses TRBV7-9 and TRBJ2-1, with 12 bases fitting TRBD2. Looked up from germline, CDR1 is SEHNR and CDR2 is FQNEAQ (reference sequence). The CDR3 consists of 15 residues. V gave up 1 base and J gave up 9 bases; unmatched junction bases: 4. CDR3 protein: CASSLGGLAGLEQFF. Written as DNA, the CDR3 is TGTGCCAGCAGCTTAGGAGGACTAGCGGGACTTGAGCAGTTCTTC.

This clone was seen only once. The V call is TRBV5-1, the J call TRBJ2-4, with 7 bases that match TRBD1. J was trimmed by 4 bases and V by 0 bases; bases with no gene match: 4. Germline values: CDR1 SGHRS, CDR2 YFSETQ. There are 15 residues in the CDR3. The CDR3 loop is CASSLAGDRKNIQYF. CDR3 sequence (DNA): TGCGCCAGCAGCTTGGCCGGGGACAGAAAAAACATTCAGTACTTC.

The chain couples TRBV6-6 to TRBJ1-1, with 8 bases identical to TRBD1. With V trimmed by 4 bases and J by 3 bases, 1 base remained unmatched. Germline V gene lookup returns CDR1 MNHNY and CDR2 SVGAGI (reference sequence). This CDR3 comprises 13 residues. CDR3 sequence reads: CASSSDRDTEAFF. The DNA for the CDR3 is TGTGCCAGCAGTTCGGACAGGGACACTGAAGCTTTCTTT.

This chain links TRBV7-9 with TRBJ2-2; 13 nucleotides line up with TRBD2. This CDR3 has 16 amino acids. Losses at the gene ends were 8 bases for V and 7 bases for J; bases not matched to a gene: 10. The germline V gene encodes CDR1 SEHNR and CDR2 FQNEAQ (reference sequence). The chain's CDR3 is CASGLAGEGTGGELFF. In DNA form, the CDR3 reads TGTGCCAGCGGACTAGCGGGAGAAGGTACAGGCGGGGAGCTGTTTTTT.

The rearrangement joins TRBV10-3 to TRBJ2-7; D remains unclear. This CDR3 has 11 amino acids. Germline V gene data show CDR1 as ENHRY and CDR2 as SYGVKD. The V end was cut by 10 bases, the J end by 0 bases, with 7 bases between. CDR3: CATSSSYEQYF. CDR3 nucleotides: TGTGCCACCTCCAGCTCCTACGAGCAGTACTTC.

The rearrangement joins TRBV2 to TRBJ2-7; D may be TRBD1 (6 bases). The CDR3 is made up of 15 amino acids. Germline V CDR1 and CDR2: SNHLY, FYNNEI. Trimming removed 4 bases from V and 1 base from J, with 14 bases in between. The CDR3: CASSVLQGWSYEQYF. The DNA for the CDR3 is TGTGCCAGCAGTGTACTACAGGGTTGGTCCTACGAGCAGTACTTC.

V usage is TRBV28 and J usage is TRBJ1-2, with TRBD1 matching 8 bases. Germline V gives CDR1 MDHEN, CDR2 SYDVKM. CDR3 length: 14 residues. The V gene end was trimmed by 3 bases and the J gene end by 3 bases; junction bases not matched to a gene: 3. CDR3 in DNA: TGTGCCAGCAGTTTGACAGGGGTTGACTATGGCTACACCTTC. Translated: CASSLTGVDYGYTF.

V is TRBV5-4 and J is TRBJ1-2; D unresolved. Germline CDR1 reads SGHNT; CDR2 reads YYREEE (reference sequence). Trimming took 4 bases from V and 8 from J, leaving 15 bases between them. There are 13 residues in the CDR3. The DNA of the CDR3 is TGTGCCAGCAGCGGTAGGGAAAACATCGGCTACACCTTC. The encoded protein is CASSGRENIGYTF.

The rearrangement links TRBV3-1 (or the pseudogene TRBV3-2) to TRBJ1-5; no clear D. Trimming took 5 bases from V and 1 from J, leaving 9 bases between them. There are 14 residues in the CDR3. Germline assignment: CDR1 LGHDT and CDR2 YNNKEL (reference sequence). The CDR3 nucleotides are TGTGCCAGCAGCTCCGGACTGAGCAATCAGCCCCAGCATTTT. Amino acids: CASSSGLSNQPQHF.

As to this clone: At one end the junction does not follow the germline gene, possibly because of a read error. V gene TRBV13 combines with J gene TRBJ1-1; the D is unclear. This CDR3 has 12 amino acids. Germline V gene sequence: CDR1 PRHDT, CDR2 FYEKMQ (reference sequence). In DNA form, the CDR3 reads TGTGCCAGCAGATTAGAGTGGGAGGAAGCTTTCTTT. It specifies CASRLEWEEAFF.

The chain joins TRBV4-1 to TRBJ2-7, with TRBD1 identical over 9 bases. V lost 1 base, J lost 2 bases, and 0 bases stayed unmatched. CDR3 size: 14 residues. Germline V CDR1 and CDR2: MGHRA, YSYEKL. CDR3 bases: TGCGCCAGCAGCCAAGGACAGGGGGCCTACGAGCAGTACTTC. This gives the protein CASSQGQGAYEQYF.

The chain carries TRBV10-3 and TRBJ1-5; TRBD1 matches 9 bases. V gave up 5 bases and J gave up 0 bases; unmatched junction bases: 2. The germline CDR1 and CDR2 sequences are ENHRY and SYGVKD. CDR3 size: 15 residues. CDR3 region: CAISPGQGSNQPQHF. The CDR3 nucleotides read TGTGCCATCAGTCCGGGACAGGGTAGCAATCAGCCCCAGCATTTT.

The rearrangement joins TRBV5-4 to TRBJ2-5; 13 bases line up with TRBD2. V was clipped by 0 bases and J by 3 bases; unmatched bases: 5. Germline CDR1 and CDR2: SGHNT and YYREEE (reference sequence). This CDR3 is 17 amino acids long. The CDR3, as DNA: TGTGCCAGCAGCTTGGGGCCAGGGACTAGCGGGGAAGAGACCCAGTACTTC. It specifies CASSLGPGTSGEETQYF.